The rows below give T cell receptor beta chains drawn from one sample of a study of Graves' ophthalmopathy and Graves' hyperthyroidism. TCRdb recomputed calls from the multiplex PCR reads with MiXCR, one row per CDR3 protein. The sample lists about 220,000 distinct CDR3 sequences; 20% to 25% were seen once. Sequenced sample: peripheral blood. Every receptor here comes from a woman between 50 and 59 years old with Graves' ophthalmopathy. Each CDR3 is given with its conserved first and last residue. D genes are given only for firm matches. Expanded clones get a size class; other rows say once, few or many, or leave the size out.

TRBV25-1	TRBJ2-2	-	many	TGTGCCAGCAGTGAATGGGCGGCAGGGAAGGTCACCGGGGAGCTGTTTTTT	CASSEWAAGKVTGELFF
TRBV9	TRBJ2-7	-	many	TGTGCCAGCAGCGTAGAGGACGACTCCTACGAGCAGTACTTC	CASSVEDDSYEQYF
TRBV27	TRBJ2-3	TRBD2	many	TGTGCCAGCAGGCGGACTAGCCCCACAGATACGCAGTATTTT	CASRRTSPTDTQYF
TRBV7-2	TRBJ2-7	TRBD2	-	TGTGCCAGCAGCCCAGTGGGGGGGATCTACGAGCAGTACTTC	CASSPVGGIYEQYF
TRBV5-1	TRBJ1-1	-	many	TGCGCCAGCAGCTTGGCGTGGGGGGGGACTGAAGCTTTCTTT	CASSLAWGGTEAFF
TRBV6-5	TRBJ1-5	-	many	TGTGCCAGCAGTTCCGCCGGGAGCAATCAGCCCCAGCATTTT	CASSSAGSNQPQHF
TRBV5-4	TRBJ2-2	TRBD1	few	TGTGCCAGCAGCCGACAGGGGGGCACCGGGGAGCTGTTTTTT	CASSRQGGTGELFF
TRBV2	TRBJ2-2	TRBD2	many	TGTGCCAGCTCCCCCCTTAGCGGGAGGGCCCCGAGCACCGGGGAGCTGTTTTTT	CASSPLSGRAPSTGELFF
TRBV6-5	TRBJ1-1	-	many	TGTGCCAGCAGTTACTATGGACATCTGAACACTGAAGCTTTCTTT	CASSYYGHLNTEAFF
TRBV20-1	TRBJ2-5	-	many	TGCAGTGCTAGAGATAAGAGGGTCGATCCCCAGACCCAGTACTTC	CSARDKRVDPQTQYF
TRBV24-1	TRBJ1-5	TRBD1	few	TGTGCCACCAGTGACAATCAGGGGGACAATCAGCCCCAGCATTTT	CATSDNQGDNQPQHF
TRBV6-1	TRBJ2-4	TRBD2	many	TGTGCCAGCAGTGCGGGACTATCAATAGCCAAAAACATTCAGTACTTC	CASSAGLSIAKNIQYF
TRBV2	TRBJ2-3	-	-	TGTGCCAGCAGTATTACCACAGGCGCAGATACGCAGTATTTT	CASSITTGADTQYF
TRBV7-9	TRBJ2-7	-	-	TGTGCCAGCAGCTTAGCGGGAGCAAAATCCTACGAGCAGTACTTC	CASSLAGAKSYEQYF
TRBV5-1	TRBJ2-7	-	many	TGCGCCAGCAGCCTTGCTCCGATTGGCGGCGGGGAGCAGTACTTC	CASSLAPIGGGEQYF
TRBV2	TRBJ2-5	-	many	TGTGCCAGCAGGGGGACTTCCAGCATGGGGACCCAGTACTTC	CASRGTSSMGTQYF
TRBV5-1	TRBJ1-1	TRBD1	-	TGCGCCAGCAGCACACGGCCGGGACAGGGGGCTGAAGCTTTCTTT	CASSTRPGQGAEAFF
TRBV5-1	TRBJ2-2	TRBD1	many	TGCGCCAGCAGCTTCGGGACAGGGAGGACCGGGGAGCTGTTTTTT	CASSFGTGRTGELFF
TRBV20-1	TRBJ1-2	-	many	TGCAGTGCTAGTACCGGGGGGTATGGCTACACCTTC	CSASTGGYGYTF
TRBV11-2	TRBJ2-7	TRBD1	many	TGTGCCAGCAGCTTTCCGGGACAGGGAGCCGAGCAGTACTTC	CASSFPGQGAEQYF
TRBV5-8	TRBJ1-1	TRBD1	few	TGTGCCAGCAGCTTGGCCGGGGGACAGAGGGAAGCTTTCTTT	CASSLAGGQREAFF
TRBV6-5	TRBJ2-7	TRBD2	-	TGTGCCAGCAGTTACTCCGGGGTTGGGGGGGACGAGCAGTACTTC	CASSYSGVGGDEQYF
TRBV5-1	TRBJ2-7	-	-	TGCGCCAGCAGCCCGGCCAGCCAGACCTACGAGCAGTACTTC	CASSPASQTYEQYF
TRBV20-1	TRBJ1-5	-	-	TGCAGTGTAAAAGACCCTCGCAATCAGCCCCAGCATTTT	CSVKDPRNQPQHF
TRBV5-1	TRBJ2-7	TRBD2	many	TGCGCCAGCAGCCCCGAACTAGCGGGAGGTTACGAGCAGTACTTC	CASSPELAGGYEQYF
TRBV6-1	TRBJ2-7	TRBD2	-	TGTGCCAGCAGCCCTAATAGCGGGAGATTACGGGAGCAGTACTTC	CASSPNSGRLREQYF
TRBV7-6	TRBJ2-5	TRBD1	many	TGTGCCAGCAGCTTTGGACAGGCCCAAGAGACCCAGTACTTC	CASSFGQAQETQYF
TRBV30	TRBJ1-1	-	many	TGTGCCTGGAGTGTACTTGAGGGCACTGAAGCTTTCTTT	CAWSVLEGTEAFF
TRBV10-2	TRBJ1-1	-	many	TGCGCCAGCAGGGCGGACGGAATTGATGAAGCTTTCTTT	CASRADGIDEAFF
TRBV10-3	TRBJ1-6	-	-	TGTGCCATCAGTAGTAAAAGCTCCTATAATTCACCCCTCCACTTT	CAISSKSSYNSPLHF
TRBV7-8	TRBJ1-5	-	many	TGTGCCAGCAGCACTACCGGGCGTCTTTATCAGCCCCAGCATTTT	CASSTTGRLYQPQHF
TRBV7-8	TRBJ2-7	TRBD2	-	TGTGCCAGCAGCTTACCCCAAGCGGGGACTTTCCCTGAGCAGTACTTC	CASSLPQAGTFPEQYF
TRBV28	TRBJ2-7	TRBD1	many	TGTGCCAGCAGTTTATTACAGGGGGCGCGAGAGCAGTACTTC	CASSLLQGAREQYF
TRBV12-3/TRBV12-4	TRBJ1-1	-	few	TGTGCCAGCAGTAGGGGATGGGGCACTGAAGCTTTCTTT	CASSRGWGTEAFF
TRBV20-1	TRBJ2-4	-	many	TGCAGTGCTAGTACCCTGGGGAGACAGCTTAACATTCAGTACTTC	CSASTLGRQLNIQYF
TRBV12-5	TRBJ1-1	-	many	TGTGCTAGTGGGCAGGTTGGGGGTTTTACTGAAGCTTTCTTT	CASGQVGGFTEAFF
TRBV28	TRBJ2-2	-	many	TGTGCCAGCAGTTTGAGCGCGGGCACCGGGGAGCTGTTTTTT	CASSLSAGTGELFF
TRBV3-1	TRBJ2-5	-	many	TGTGCCAGCAGCCAAGAATCCCGGCAGTACTTC	CASSQESRQYF
TRBV2	TRBJ1-1	-	many	TGTGCCAGCCTGGGGGGAGGACAGCCGAACACTGAAGCTTTCTTT	CASLGGGQPNTEAFF
TRBV11-2	TRBJ2-7	-	many	TGTGCCAGCAGCTTAGTCTTCGGCCACGACGAGCAGTACTTC	CASSLVFGHDEQYF
TRBV28	TRBJ2-2	TRBD1	many	TGTGCCAGCATGCCGGACAGGGGGCGGGTAGCCGGGGAGCTGTTTTTT	CASMPDRGRVAGELFF
TRBV28	TRBJ1-5	-	many	TGTGCCAGCAGTCTAGGTATTCAGCCCCAGCATTTT	CASSLGIQPQHF
TRBV5-1	TRBJ1-3	-	many	TGCGCCAGCAGCTTGGCACAGGGATCTTCTGGAAACACCATATATTTT	CASSLAQGSSGNTIYF
TRBV2	TRBJ1-1	-	once	TGTGCCAGCAGTCTGCAGGGCTCGGCTTTCTTT	CASSLQGSAFF
TRBV20-1	TRBJ1-2	-	many	TGCAGTGCTAGAAGGGGTAATGGAGGCTACACCTTC	CSARRGNGGYTF
TRBV30	TRBJ2-4	-	many	TGTGCCTGGAGTCTAGGGCCCCTTTCCATTCAGTACTTC	CAWSLGPLSIQYF
TRBV6-1	TRBJ2-4	TRBD2	few	TGTGCCAGCCCCGACGGGCTAGCGGGAGTTGAGAAAAACATTCAGTACTTC	CASPDGLAGVEKNIQYF
TRBV7-2	TRBJ2-5	-	many	TGTGCCAGCAGCTTGACTATCGGCAAAGAGACCCAGTACTTC	CASSLTIGKETQYF
TRBV12-3/TRBV12-4	TRBJ2-5	TRBD1	-	TGTGCCAGCAGTTTACCCCGACAGGGAGAAGAGACCCAGTACTTC	CASSLPRQGEETQYF
TRBV6-5	TRBJ1-2	-	many	TGTGCCAGCAGCCCGAGGGATCGGACCGCCGATGGCTACACCTTC	CASSPRDRTADGYTF
TRBV6-5	TRBJ2-5	TRBD2	many	TGTGCCAGCAGAAGGGGCGCTCTTGGACTAGCGGGAGGAGAGACCCAGTACTTC	CASRRGALGLAGGETQYF
TRBV18	TRBJ2-7	TRBD2	many	TGTGCCAGCTCACGGGCTAGCGGGAGCACCGAGCAGTACTTC	CASSRASGSTEQYF